The rows below give T cell receptor beta chains drawn from one sample of a study of CD8 T cells in Susac syndrome. TCRdb recomputed calls from the immunoSEQ multiplex PCR reads with MiXCR, one row per CDR3 protein. This table has 150,000 to 200,000 distinct CDR3 sequences, about 91% appearing once. Sequenced material: CD4+ T cells from PBMCs. The receptor set was obtained from a human donor with Susac syndrome. CDR3s leave out the opening cysteine and the closing phenylalanine or tryptophan.

v_call,cdr3_length,cdr3_aa
TRBV20-1,14,SARASPQSYNQPQH
TRBV4-1,14,ASSPIETGDQETQY
TRBV30,11,AWSVDIYNEQF
TRBV6-8,13,ASSLEGSNNTEAF
TRBV9,14,ASSVGRIRWADEQF
TRBV30,12,AWSPGTENTEAF
TRBV5-1,15,ASRERWRASVADTQY
TRBV6-5,11,ASSRESGNTIY
TRBV12-3/TRBV12-4,10,ASRRNAGELF
TRBV5-6,13,ASSPRGASNQPQH
TRBV19,13,ASSRTSGDNYEQY
TRBV7-2,13,ASSLRFDSYNEQF
TRBV5-1,13,ASSLVGQGSYEQY
TRBV5-1,13,ASSPGQPIGDTQY
TRBV12-3/TRBV12-4,11,ASSFQGTQPQH
TRBV5-1,12,ASNSQGSTDTQY
TRBV30,12,AWKQRRNQETQY
TRBV4-1,14,ASSPGLAGGVDTQY
TRBV15,12,ATSRDKTTGEQY
TRBV4-2,11,ASSPILADTQY
TRBV20-1,11,SAPGTGNQPQH
TRBV6-1,9,ASSVTSEQF
TRBV4-1,12,ASSHRDRGTEAF
TRBV6-2/TRBV6-3,10,ASSLASDTQY
TRBV5-8,16,ASSLGVSSGSSTGELF
TRBV5-1,13,ASSTGTSDQETQY
TRBV5-1,10,ASSASQETQY
TRBV28,11,ASSLSNTGELF
TRBV7-9,14,ASSLEPLYNTGELF
TRBV19,12,ASSIGGSNYGYT
TRBV7-9,14,ASSLTQPGGRDTQY
TRBV20-1,12,SAPRDSGQETQY
TRBV5-4,16,ASSSELWGSDSYNEQF
TRBV7-2,12,ASSSSGGNQPQH
TRBV5-1,13,ASTWDRSLTGELF
TRBV6-5,13,ASSRTSGYTGELF
TRBV7-8,14,ASSLEGRGGVDTQY
TRBV7-9,12,ASSRSGTHHEAF
TRBV10-1,15,ASSESSGGYRYNEQF
TRBV5-1,19,ASSFPLHRDRNLHSNQPQH
TRBV4-1,12,ASSQWRGPNEAF
TRBV5-6,14,ASSGLGGGNTDTQY
TRBV7-6,18,ASSSYRGSGGHKKRGTQY
TRBV9,13,ASSVASQSGNTIY
TRBV20-1,16,SANKMTSGRIGFYEQY
TRBV6-1,11,ASSGQVTYEQY
TRBV7-7,12,ASSLGGFREKLF
TRBV30,9,AWALVNEQF
TRBV20-1,10,SASSPRETQY
TRBV4-1,13,ASSQPTDVDSPLH
TRBV7-9,10,ASSVGGDEQF
TRBV7-9,13,ASSSWTSGYNEQF
TRBV6-5,15,ASSYAGGTAKTDTQY